This record looks at one T cell receptor beta chain sequence and its context. The antigen is undetermined. Trimming took off 4 bases at V and 8 bases at J, with 11 bases between the two ends. The germline CDR1 and CDR2 sequences are DFQATT and SNEGSKA (reference sequence). This CDR3 comprises 11 residues. The PCR had 60 Vbeta and 13 Jbeta primers. Produced via immunoSEQ multiplex PCR; TCRdb's table is partial and in-frame only. The sample's table shows about 170,000 clones. This record belongs to a study of cytomegalovirus exposure and HLA in healthy donors. Overall study findings and caveats: A later analysis by the authors found several of the most significant clusters apparently linked to common viral pathogens. The later analysis indicated that the majority of CMV-associated TCR beta chains appeared HLA-restricted. The study carried out a later analysis of TCR beta sequences. It associated approximately 17,000 of them with specific HLA alleles at a false discovery rate of 0.05.

The sequenced sample consisted of PBMCs. The chain uses TRBV20-1 and TRBJ1-2; D gene uncertain. This receptor was identified in a woman under 30 in good health and CMV-seropositive. The chain's CDR3 is CSATPQLGYTF. CDR3 nucleotide sequence: TGCAGTGCTACCCCACAGTTAGGCTACACCTTC.